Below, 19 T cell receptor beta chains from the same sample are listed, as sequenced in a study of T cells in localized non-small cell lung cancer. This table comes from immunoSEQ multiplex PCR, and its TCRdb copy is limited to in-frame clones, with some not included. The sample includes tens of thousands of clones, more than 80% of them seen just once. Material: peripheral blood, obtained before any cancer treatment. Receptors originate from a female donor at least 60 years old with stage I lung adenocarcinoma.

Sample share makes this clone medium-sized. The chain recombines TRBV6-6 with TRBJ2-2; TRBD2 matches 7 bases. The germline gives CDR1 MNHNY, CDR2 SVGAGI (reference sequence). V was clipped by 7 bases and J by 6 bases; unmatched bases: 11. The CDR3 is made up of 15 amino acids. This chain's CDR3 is CASTGLVGMAGELFF. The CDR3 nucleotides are TGTGCCAGCACCGGACTAGTCGGGATGGCCGGGGAGCTGTTTTTT.

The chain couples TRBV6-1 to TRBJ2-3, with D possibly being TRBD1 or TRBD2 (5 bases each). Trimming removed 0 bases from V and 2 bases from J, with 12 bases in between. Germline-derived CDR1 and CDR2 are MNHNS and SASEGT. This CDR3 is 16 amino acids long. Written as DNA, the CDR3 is TGTGCCAGCAGTGAAGCAATGGGTGGGACCACAGATACGCAGTATTTT. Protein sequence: CASSEAMGGTTDTQYF.

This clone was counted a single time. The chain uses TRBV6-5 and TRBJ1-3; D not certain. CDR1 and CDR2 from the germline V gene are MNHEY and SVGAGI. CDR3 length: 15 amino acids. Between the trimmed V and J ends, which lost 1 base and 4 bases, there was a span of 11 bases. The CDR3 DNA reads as TGTGCCAGCAGTTACTTGGCTTCGGGGGGAAACACCATATATTTT. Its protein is CASSYLASGGNTIYF.

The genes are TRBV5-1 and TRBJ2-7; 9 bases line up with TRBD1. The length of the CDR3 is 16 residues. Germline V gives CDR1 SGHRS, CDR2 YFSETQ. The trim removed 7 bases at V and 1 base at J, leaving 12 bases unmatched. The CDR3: CASRGQGVGASYEQYV. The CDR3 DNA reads TGCGCCAGCCGGGGACAGGGAGTGGGAGCGTCCTACGAGCAGTACGTC.

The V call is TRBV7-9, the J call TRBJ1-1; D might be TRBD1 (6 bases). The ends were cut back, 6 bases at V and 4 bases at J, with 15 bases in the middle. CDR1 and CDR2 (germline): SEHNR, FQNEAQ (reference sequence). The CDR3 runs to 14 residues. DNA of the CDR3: TGTGCCAGCAGTGAAAAGGGGGGCGGCACTGAAGCTTTCTTT. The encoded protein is CASSEKGGGTEAFF.

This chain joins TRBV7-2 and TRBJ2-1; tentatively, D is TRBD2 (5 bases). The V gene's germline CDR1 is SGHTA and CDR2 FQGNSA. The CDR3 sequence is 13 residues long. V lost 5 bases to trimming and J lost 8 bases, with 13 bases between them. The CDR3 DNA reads TGTGCCAGCAGCCCCCAAGGAGGCGATGAGCAGTTCTTC. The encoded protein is CASSPQGGDEQFF.

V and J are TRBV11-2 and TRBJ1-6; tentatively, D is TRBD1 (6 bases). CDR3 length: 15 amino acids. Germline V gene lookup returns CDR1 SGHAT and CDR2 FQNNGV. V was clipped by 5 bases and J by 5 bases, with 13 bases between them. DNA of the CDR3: TGTGCCAGCAGCCCCAGGCAGGGGAATAATTCACCCCTCCACTTT. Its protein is CASSPRQGNNSPLHF.

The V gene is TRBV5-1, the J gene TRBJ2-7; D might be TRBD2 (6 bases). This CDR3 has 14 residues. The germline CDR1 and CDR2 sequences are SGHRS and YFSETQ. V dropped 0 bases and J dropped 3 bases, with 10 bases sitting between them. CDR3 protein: CASSLEGGRYEQYF. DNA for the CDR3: TGCGCCAGCAGCTTGGAGGGAGGCCGCTACGAGCAGTACTTC.

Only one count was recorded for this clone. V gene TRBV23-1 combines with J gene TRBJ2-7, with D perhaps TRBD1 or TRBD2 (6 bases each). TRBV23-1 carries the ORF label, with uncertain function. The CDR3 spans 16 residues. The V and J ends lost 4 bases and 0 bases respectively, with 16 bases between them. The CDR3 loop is CASSRRGQGSSYEQYV. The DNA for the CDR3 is TGCGCCAGCAGTCGTCGGGGGCAGGGGAGCTCCTACGAGCAGTACGTC.

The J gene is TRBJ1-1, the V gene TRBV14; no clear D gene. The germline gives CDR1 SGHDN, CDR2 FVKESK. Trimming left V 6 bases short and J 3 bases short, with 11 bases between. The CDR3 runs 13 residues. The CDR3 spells CASRASGYTEAFF. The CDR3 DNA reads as TGTGCCAGCAGAGCGAGTGGTTACACTGAAGCTTTCTTT.

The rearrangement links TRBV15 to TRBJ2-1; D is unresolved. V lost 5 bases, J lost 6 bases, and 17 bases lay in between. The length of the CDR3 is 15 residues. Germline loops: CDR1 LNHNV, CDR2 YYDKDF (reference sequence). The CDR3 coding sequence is TGTGCCACCAGCCCCCGGGTCCTATTGCTCAATGAGCAGTTCTTC. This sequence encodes CATSPRVLLLNEQFF.

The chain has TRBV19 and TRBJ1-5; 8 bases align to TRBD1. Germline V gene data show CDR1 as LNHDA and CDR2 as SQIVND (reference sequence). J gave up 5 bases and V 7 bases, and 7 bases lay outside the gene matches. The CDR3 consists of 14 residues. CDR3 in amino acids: CASNRPGGYQPQHF. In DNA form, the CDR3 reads TGTGCCAGTAATCGCCCAGGGGGCTATCAGCCCCAGCATTTT.

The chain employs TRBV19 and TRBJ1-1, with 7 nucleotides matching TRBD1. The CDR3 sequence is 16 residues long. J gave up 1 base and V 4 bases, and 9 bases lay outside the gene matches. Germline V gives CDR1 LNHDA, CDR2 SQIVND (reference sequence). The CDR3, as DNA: TGTGCCAGTAGTACTTCAGGGGGGCTGCGGAACACTGAAGCTTTCTTT. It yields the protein CASSTSGGLRNTEAFF. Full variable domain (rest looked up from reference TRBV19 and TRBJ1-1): DGGITQSPKYLFRKEGQNVTLSCEQNLNHDAMYWYRQDPGQGLRLIYYSQIVNDFQKGDIAEGYSVSREKKESFPLTVTSAQKNPTAFYLCASSTSGGLRNTEAFFGQGTRLTVV.

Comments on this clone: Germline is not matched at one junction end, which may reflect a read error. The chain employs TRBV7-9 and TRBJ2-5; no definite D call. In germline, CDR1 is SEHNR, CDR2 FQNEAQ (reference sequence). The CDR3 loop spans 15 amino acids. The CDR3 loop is CASSLGPPGQETQYF. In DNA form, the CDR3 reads TGTGCCAGCAGTTTAGGTCCGCCCGGCCAAGAGACCCAGTACTTC.

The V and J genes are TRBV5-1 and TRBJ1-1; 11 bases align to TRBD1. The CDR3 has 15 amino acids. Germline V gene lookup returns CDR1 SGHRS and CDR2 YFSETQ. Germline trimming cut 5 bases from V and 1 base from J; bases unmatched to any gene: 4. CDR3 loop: CASRRTGGENTEAFF. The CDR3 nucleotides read TGCGCCAGCAGACGGACAGGGGGCGAGAACACTGAAGCTTTCTTT.

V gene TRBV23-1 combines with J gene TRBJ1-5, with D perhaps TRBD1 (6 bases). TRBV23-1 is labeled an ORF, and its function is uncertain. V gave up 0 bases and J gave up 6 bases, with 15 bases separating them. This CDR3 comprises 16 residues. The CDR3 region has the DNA TGCGCCAGCAGTCAATCTGGGGGGCATAGTGCTCAGCCCCAGCATTTT. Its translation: CASSQSGGHSAQPQHF.

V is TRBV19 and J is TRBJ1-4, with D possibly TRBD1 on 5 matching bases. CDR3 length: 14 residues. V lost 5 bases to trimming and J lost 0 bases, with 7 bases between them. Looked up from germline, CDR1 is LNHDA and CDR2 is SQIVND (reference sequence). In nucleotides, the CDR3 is TGTGCCAGTAGTCAGGGTACAACTAATGAAAAACTGTTTTTT. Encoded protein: CASSQGTTNEKLFF.

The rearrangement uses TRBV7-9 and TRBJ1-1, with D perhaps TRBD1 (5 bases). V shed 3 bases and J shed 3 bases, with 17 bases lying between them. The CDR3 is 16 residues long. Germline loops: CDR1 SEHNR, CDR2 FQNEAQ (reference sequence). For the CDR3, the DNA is TGTGCCAGCAGCTTTTCTTATGGGGTGGGGGACACTGAAGCTTTCTTT. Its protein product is CASSFSYGVGDTEAFF.

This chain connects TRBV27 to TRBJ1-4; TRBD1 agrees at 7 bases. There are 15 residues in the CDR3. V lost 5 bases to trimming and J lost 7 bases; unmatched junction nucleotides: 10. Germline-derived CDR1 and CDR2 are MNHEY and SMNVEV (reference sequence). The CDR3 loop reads CASSAGRQGGEKLFF. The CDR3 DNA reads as TGTGCCAGCAGTGCCGGGCGGCAGGGGGGTGAAAAACTGTTTTTT.